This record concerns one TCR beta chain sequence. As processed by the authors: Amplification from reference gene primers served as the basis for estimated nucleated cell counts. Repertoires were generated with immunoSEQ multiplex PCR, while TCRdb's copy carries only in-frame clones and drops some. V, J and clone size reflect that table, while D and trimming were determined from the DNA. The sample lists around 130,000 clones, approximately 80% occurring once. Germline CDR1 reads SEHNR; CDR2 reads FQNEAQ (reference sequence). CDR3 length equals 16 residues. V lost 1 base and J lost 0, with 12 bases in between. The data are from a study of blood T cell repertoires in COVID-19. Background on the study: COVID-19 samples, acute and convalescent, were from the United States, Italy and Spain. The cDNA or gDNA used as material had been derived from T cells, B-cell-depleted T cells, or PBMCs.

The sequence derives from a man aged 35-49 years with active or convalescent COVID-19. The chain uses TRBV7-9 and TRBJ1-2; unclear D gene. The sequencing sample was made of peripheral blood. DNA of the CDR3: TGTGCCAGCAGCTTAGGGTTGGGCACGACTAACTATGGCTACACCTTC. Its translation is CASSLGLGTTNYGYTF.